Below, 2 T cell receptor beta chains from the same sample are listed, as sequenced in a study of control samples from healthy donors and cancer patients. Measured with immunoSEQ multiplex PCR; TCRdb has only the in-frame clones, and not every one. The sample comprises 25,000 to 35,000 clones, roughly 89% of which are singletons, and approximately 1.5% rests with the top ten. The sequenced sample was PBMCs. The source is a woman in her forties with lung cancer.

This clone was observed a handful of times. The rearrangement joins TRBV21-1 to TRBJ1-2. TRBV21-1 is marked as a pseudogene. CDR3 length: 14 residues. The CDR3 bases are TGTGCCAGCAACATGACAAGGGATGGCTATGGCTACACCTTC. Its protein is CASNMTRDGYGYTF.

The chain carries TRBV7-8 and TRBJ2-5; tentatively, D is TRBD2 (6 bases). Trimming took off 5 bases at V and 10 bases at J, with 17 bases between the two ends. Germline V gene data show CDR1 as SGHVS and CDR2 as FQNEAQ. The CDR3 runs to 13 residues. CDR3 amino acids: CASSAIQEGDQYF. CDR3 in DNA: TGTGCCAGCAGCGCCATACAGGAGGGAGACCAGTACTTC.